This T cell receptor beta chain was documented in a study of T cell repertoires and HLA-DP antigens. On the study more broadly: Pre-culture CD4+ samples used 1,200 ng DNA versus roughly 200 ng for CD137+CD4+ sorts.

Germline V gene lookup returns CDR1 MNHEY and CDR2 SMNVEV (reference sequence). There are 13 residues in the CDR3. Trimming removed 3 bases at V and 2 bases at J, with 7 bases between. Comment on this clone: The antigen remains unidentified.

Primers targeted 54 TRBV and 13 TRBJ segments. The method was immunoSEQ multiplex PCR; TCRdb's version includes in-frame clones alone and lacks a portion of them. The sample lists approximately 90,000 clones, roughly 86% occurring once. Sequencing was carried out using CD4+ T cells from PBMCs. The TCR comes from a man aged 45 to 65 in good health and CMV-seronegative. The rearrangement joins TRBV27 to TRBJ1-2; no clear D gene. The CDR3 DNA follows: TGTGCCAGCAGTTTTCGACAAAACTATGGCTACACCTTC. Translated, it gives CASSFRQNYGYTF.